This TCR beta chain was obtained from a study of blood T cell repertoires in COVID-19. The germline CDR1 and CDR2 sequences are GTSNPN and SVGIG (reference sequence). This CDR3 has 15 residues. The junction had 4 bases not matched to a gene; V was cut back by 0 bases and J by 1 base. Clones were read by immunoSEQ multiplex PCR, and TCRdb kept only the in-frame ones, dropping some. The repertoire holds about 50,000 clones, with approximately 85% as singletons. This sequence originates from a human donor in a cohort sampled during active COVID-19. Sequenced input: peripheral blood. V gene TRBV30 combines with J gene TRBJ2-5; 8 nucleotides match TRBD1. The CDR3 sequence is CAWSVTGAFQETQYF. The CDR3, as DNA: TGTGCCTGGAGTGTGACAGGGGCCTTCCAAGAGACCCAGTACTTC.